These 13 T cell receptor beta chains were all obtained from the same sample, sequenced in a study of blood T cell repertoires in COVID-19 (dated by TCRdb to 2020 to 2022). Libraries were constructed by the immunoSEQ multiplex PCR assay. TCRdb holds this immuneACCESS table with in-frame rearrangements only. Some clones are missing; in checked studies, unresolved V genes explain under half, and the rest has no known cause. Present in this sample are 120,000 or so clones, more than 75% of which were seen just once. Together, the top ten hold about 3.8% of the sample. What was sequenced was peripheral blood. The source of these receptors is a man in his fifties or sixties with acute or convalescent COVID-19.

This chain connects TRBV5-1 to TRBJ1-1; D unresolved. Trimming took 0 bases from V and 0 from J, leaving 12 bases between them. The CDR3 runs 16 residues. Germline assignment: CDR1 SGHRS and CDR2 YFSETQ. The CDR3 loop is CASSLGYGEMNTEAFF. The CDR3 DNA reads as TGCGCCAGCAGCTTGGGGTATGGAGAGATGAACACTGAAGCTTTCTTT.

V and J are TRBV11-3 and TRBJ2-7, with D possibly TRBD1 on 7 matching bases. CDR3 length: 13 residues. Trimming pared 5 bases from V and 4 bases from J, leaving 12 bases between. Germline CDR1 SGHNT, CDR2 YENEEA. Here the CDR3 DNA reads TGTGCCAGCAGCGCGGGGACAGCGTACGAGCAGTACTTC. As protein: CASSAGTAYEQYF.

The chain couples TRBV10-3 to TRBJ2-7; TRBD2 agrees at 10 bases. V lost 5 bases and J lost 3; bases outside the gene matches: 7. The V gene's germline CDR1 is ENHRY and CDR2 SYGVKD. The CDR3 has 15 residues. The CDR3 here is CAISPSGSGLYEQYF. The CDR3 coding sequence is TGTGCCATCAGTCCTAGCGGGAGTGGTCTCTACGAGCAGTACTTC.

The gene calls are TRBV7-8 and TRBJ1-4, with D unclear. The germline V and J ends were trimmed by 6 bases and 0 bases, with 14 bases remaining between them. The germline V gene has CDR1 SGHVS and CDR2 FQNEAQ. The CDR3 contains 16 residues. The CDR3: CASRVTPFATNEKLFF. DNA for the CDR3: TGTGCCAGCAGAGTGACTCCCTTTGCAACTAATGAAAAACTGTTTTTT.

The CDR3 nucleotides read TGTGCCAGCACCCGAGGGGGCACCGGGGAGCTGTTTTTT. Its translation is CASTRGGTGELFF. The chain uses TRBV9 and TRBJ2-2; maybe TRBD1 (6 bases). CDR1 and CDR2 (germline): SGDLS, YYNGEE. CDR3 size: 13 residues. V gave up 6 bases and J gave up 4 bases, with 10 bases separating them.

This clone was detected only a few times. The V call is TRBV19, the J call TRBJ1-2; TRBD1 matches at 7 bases. This CDR3 region has 12 residues. Germline lookup yields CDR1 LNHDA and CDR2 SQIVND (reference sequence). V lost 7 bases and J lost 7; bases outside the gene matches: 6. The CDR3 loop is CASKDRESGYTF. CDR3 in DNA: TGTGCCAGTAAAGACAGGGAGTCTGGCTACACCTTC.

This rearrangement joins TRBV5-4 to TRBJ1-2; D is uncertain. Trimming stripped 6 bases from V and 4 bases from J, with 13 bases between. The CDR3 contains 13 residues. Germline values: CDR1 SGHNT, CDR2 YYREEE (reference sequence). The CDR3 DNA reads as TGTGCCAGCAACCGTGGCGGTAGCTATGGCTACACCTTC. Translating gives CASNRGGSYGYTF.

This clone was found once. This chain's CDR3 is CASSLTTGAPDQPQHF. CDR3 coding DNA: TGTGCCAGCAGCTTAACGACAGGGGCCCCGGATCAGCCCCAGCATTTT. The chain links TRBV7-9 to TRBJ1-5; 8 nucleotides line up with TRBD1. The germline V gene encodes CDR1 SEHNR and CDR2 FQNEAQ (reference sequence). The V segment lost 2 bases and the J segment 5 bases; nucleotides outside the gene matches: 8. The CDR3 totals 16 residues.

As regards this clone: Distinct nucleotide sequences in the sample also encode this CDR3. The chain couples TRBV28 to TRBJ1-3; D is unresolved. This CDR3 is 14 amino acids long. Germline V CDR1 and CDR2: MDHEN, SYDVKM. The V end was cut by 3 bases, the J end by 1 base, with 7 bases between. The CDR3 DNA reads TGTGCCAGCAGTTTCAGAGGGTCTGGAAACACCATATATTTT. This gives the protein CASSFRGSGNTIYF. Full variable domain (remainder filled in from reference TRBV28 and TRBJ1-3): DVKVTQSSRYLVKRTGEKVFLECVQDMDHENMFWYRQDPGLGLRLIYFSYDVKMKEKGDIPEGYSVSREKKERFSLILESASTNQTSMYLCASSFRGSGNTIYFGEGSWLTVV.

This chain joins TRBV6-5 and TRBJ2-7; the D is unclear. Trimming removed 5 bases at V and 2 bases at J, with 10 bases between. Looked up from germline, CDR1 is MNHEY and CDR2 is SVGAGI. This CDR3 spans 13 amino acids. The CDR3 nucleotides are TGTGCCAGCAGTCAGTCGGAGACCTACGAGCAGTACTTC. As protein: CASSQSETYEQYF.

The rearrangement joins TRBV5-1 to TRBJ2-7; 9 nucleotides line up with TRBD2. V trimming: 6 bases; J trimming: 1 base; junction bases outside the gene matches: 5. Germline V lookup: CDR1 SGHRS, CDR2 YFSETQ. This CDR3 has 14 amino acids. CDR3: CASKRREGSYEQYF. In nucleotides, the CDR3 is TGCGCCAGCAAGAGGCGGGAGGGATCCTACGAGCAGTACTTC. The complete variable domain, with remaining parts taken from reference TRBV5-1 and TRBJ2-7, reads KAGVTQTPRYLIKTRGQQVTLSCSPISGHRSVSWYQQTPGQGLQFLFEYFSETQRNKGNFPGRFSGRQFSNSRSEMNVSTLELGDSALYLCASKRREGSYEQYFGPGTRLTVT.

The chain combines TRBV15 with TRBJ2-1; TRBD2 matches 9 bases. CDR1 is LNHNV and CDR2 is YYDKDF in the germline V gene (reference sequence). This CDR3 contains 15 residues. Germline trimming cut 0 bases from V and 7 bases from J; bases unmatched to any gene: 4. The CDR3 sequence is CATSRDLLAGNEQFF. CDR3 in DNA: TGTGCCACCAGCAGAGATCTTCTAGCGGGGAATGAGCAGTTCTTC.

The V call is TRBV29-1, the J call TRBJ2-1, with a weak D call TRBD2 (5 bases). Trimming removed 7 bases from V and 5 bases from J, with 18 bases in between. The V gene's germline CDR1 is SQVTM and CDR2 ANQGSEA. This CDR3 comprises 14 residues. The CDR3 region has the DNA TGCAGCGCCGGAGGTGCTAATACGAACAATGAGCAGTTCTTC. It codes for CSAGGANTNNEQFF.